What follows is one TCR beta chain and its context. Its specificity is not known. This record belongs to a study of T cell responses to AZD1222 COVID-19 vaccine. Assay: immunoSEQ multiplex PCR; the TCRdb copy retains only in-frame clones and omits some. The data hold about 140,000 clones, with about nine tenths observed a single time. Study results and limitations: Donors, mostly white British, included more females; clonal diversity was possibly underestimated.

The sequencing used peripheral blood, collected on day 0 of AZD1222 vaccination. This receptor was obtained from an adult in good health.

Written as DNA, the CDR3 is TGTGCCAGCAGCTTGCGTGGATCTGGAAACACCATATATTTT. It translates to CASSLRGSGNTIYF. V is TRBV5-6 and J is TRBJ1-3; no clear D. CDR1 is SGHDT, CDR2 YYEEEE, per germline. V dropped 1 base and J dropped 1 base, with 6 bases sitting between them. This CDR3 has 14 residues.